The TCR beta chain described here comes from a study of blood T cell repertoires in COVID-19. Study-wide context: From the United States, Italy and Spain came samples of acute and convalescent COVID-19. PBMCs, B-cell-depleted T cells, or T cells provided the cDNA or gDNA that made up the material.

The CDR3 totals 15 residues. Germline V gene lookup returns CDR1 SGHRS and CDR2 YFSETQ. Trimming cost V 0 bases and J 4 bases, with 11 bases left between them. The authors' processing: Reference gene primer amplification in the assay estimated nucleated cell counts. Assay used: immunoSEQ multiplex PCR; TCRdb lists only in-frame clones, some missing. V, J and clone size derive from that table, while D and trimming were established from the DNA sequence. Of 99,000 or so clones listed, more than 80% are singletons. The specimen was peripheral blood. The receptor was derived from a woman aged 70 to 79 with acute or convalescent COVID-19. The gene calls are TRBV5-1 and TRBJ1-5; TRBD1 might be the D (6 bases). This chain's CDR3 is CASSLAAGENQPQHF. The CDR3 DNA reads as TGCGCCAGCAGCTTGGCGGCAGGGGAAAATCAGCCCCAGCATTTT.